This T cell receptor beta chain was sequenced in a study of shared clonotypes between healthy human individuals (dated by TCRdb to between 2020 and 2021). Study-wide context: The cohort comprised a couple of women and a few men aged 18 to 49 years. Each donor's leukapheresis produced roughly between about 0.9 and 9.5 billion PBMCs. For each donor, three plates each were used for CD4 naive and CD4 memory, two plates were used for CD8 naive, and one plate was used for CD8 memory. Different laboratories and diverse techniques were used to prepare libraries and sequence TCR repertoires, to increase sequencing depth and limit assay-specific biases. Blood TCR repertoires of 5 or 6 healthy adults were deeply sequenced to estimate repertoire size and the extent of clonotype sharing between individuals. Study-level results and caveats: About 5% of naive CD4, around 3.6% of naive CD8, about 2.5% of memory CD4, and 0.35% to 0.4% of memory CD8 clonotypes were shared across four donors. Pairwise subsampling led to the expectation that sequencing depth would affect the degree of clonotype sharing among donors. Because the study included only a small number of donors, the genetic and exposure-history diversity represented was limited. Compared with non-shared clonotypes, the clonotypes found in all four sorted-subset donors had higher generation probabilities. Even with the large sequencing depth, rarefaction of the sorted-subset datasets indicated that sequencing was incomplete. Larger estimated clonotype richness was generally found for naive subsets than for memory subsets. Sampling was restricted to blood, and TCR repertoires in tissue are likely to differ from TCR repertoires in blood.

CD8 naive samples consisted of CD45RO-negative cells that were positively selected for CCR7, yielding a CD45RA+CCR7+ population without TemRA cells. The donors were healthy, HIV-negative adults with no recently reported acute infections or vaccinations. Every donor was a Caucasian adult living in Nashville, Tennessee, USA. Blood was collected by leukapheresis, and PBMCs were isolated by Ficoll-Histopaque density gradient centrifugation and then cryopreserved in liquid nitrogen vapor phase. Purity and quantity of every magnetically sorted T cell population were checked by analytical flow cytometry. From each sorted fraction, genomic DNA was isolated and quantified by UV absorbance on a Nanodrop 2000c. This clone has just one count. Its antigen specificity is not known. No base-level quality is on record; no much larger clone is a single base apart. TCR CDR3 regions were amplified from genomic DNA by multiplex PCR using the deep immunoSEQ assay. For each cell subset, the extracted genomic DNA was distributed evenly across all wells of several immunoSEQ 96-well plates, and each plate served as one replicate. For sorted subsets, each replicate PCR was loaded with about 0.2 ug genomic DNA, equivalent to 25,000 to 35,000 T cell genomes. Purified libraries were quantified with a Qubit 3.0 fluorometer, sized on a Bioanalyzer 2100, and re-quantified with the KAPA Library Quantification kit. Every immunoSEQ 96-well plate was sequenced on a separate single-read 150-cycle Illumina NextSeq 550 flow cell. The original pipeline was this. Because the immunoSEQ output included only junctional sequences and no quality scores, the filtering could not be the same as the filtering used for full-length reads. Sequences were annotated with PyIR, a Python wrapper for IgBLAST v1.9, and V/J genes and CDR3 were assigned using IMGT germline references. Reads with weak V/J assignments (E-value above 1e-6), missing CDR3, stop codons, out-of-frame junctions, or ambiguous translated residues were removed. V3J clonotypes were defined as sequences sharing the same inferred V gene, J gene, and CDR3 amino acid sequence. Percentage overlap between repertoires was computed as shared unique clonotypes divided by the size of the smaller repertoire. Three approaches were used to assess repertoire richness: RTK rarefaction, the Chao1 estimator, and Recon v2.1 estimates of unobserved clonotypes. Generation probabilities for all TCRbeta clonotypes obtained by the gDNA method from a handful of donors were computed using OLGA. TCRdb holds this immuneACCESS table with in-frame rearrangements only. Some clones are missing; in checked studies, unresolved V genes explain under half, and the rest has no known cause. V, J and clone size are taken as reported in that table, and D and trimming were inferred from the DNA itself. In all, the sample holds 660,000 or so clones, and roughly 96% of those were seen once. About 0.12% of the sample is held by the ten biggest clonotypes.

The sample comprised naive CD8+ T cells sorted from blood. What the cell subset or site label conveys for this sample: CD45RA+CCR7+. The receptor comes from a woman aged 25-40 years in good health.

The CDR3 protein is CASSPWGGEDTEAFF. The nucleotide sequence reads as follows: TGTGCCAGCAGTCCATGGGGAGGGGAGGACACTGAAGCTTTCTTT. The rearrangement joined TRBV6-5 to TRBJ1-1; a tentative D match to TRBD1 spans 5 bases. According to the germline V gene, CDR1 reads MNHEY and CDR2 reads SVGAGI. From the cysteine up to the phenylalanine, the CDR3 has a length of 15 residues. The entry retains the CDR3 DNA only, 45 bases that are in frame from base 1. V lost 5 bases and J lost 3 bases; the stretch between them is 16 bases long.